The rows below give T cell receptor beta chains drawn from one sample of a study of T cell responses to AZD1222 COVID-19 vaccine. Sequencing used immunoSEQ multiplex PCR; TCRdb keeps in-frame clones, though not all of them. This sample carries more than 110,000 clones, over 90% of them seen once, and the ten largest clones take under 6.5%. Specimen: peripheral blood, collected on day 0 of AZD1222 vaccination. These receptors all stem from an adult in good health. CDR3s include the opening cysteine and the closing phenylalanine or tryptophan. D genes are given only for firm matches. Size is stated for part of the rows, as once, few or many counts, or as a class when the clone is expanded.

clone size	D gene	V gene	J gene	CDR3 DNA	CDR3 protein
-	-	TRBV19	TRBJ2-1	TGTGCCAGTAGTCCTACCTGGACCTCCTACAATGAGCAGTTCTTC	CASSPTWTSYNEQFF
-	TRBD2	TRBV7-6	TRBJ2-7	TGTGCCAGCAGCTCGACGCTAGCGGGAGGGCCAGTGTACGAGCAGTACTTC	CASSSTLAGGPVYEQYF
-	TRBD2	TRBV9	TRBJ2-3	TGTGCCAGCAGCGCAGGACTAGCGGGGAGCACAGATACGCAGTATTTT	CASSAGLAGSTDTQYF
-	-	TRBV19	TRBJ1-2	TGTGCCAGTAGTAGGAAGGGATCAACTATGCAAGGCTACACCTTC	CASSRKGSTMQGYTF
-	-	TRBV18	TRBJ1-4	TGTGCCAGCTCACCTCGCCAGGGGCCGAGCTTTGAAAAACTGTTTTTT	CASSPRQGPSFEKLFF
-	TRBD2	TRBV7-9	TRBJ2-1	TGTGCCAGCAGCTTAGTGGGACTAGGGTTCAATGAGCAGTTCTTC	CASSLVGLGFNEQFF
-	TRBD1	TRBV28	TRBJ1-2	TGTGCCAGCACCACGCCCACAGGGGAGGATGGCTACACCTTC	CASTTPTGEDGYTF
-	TRBD2	TRBV5-8	TRBJ2-7	TGTGCCAGCAGCCAGGGACTAGCGGGAGGGCCCTACGAGCAGTACTTC	CASSQGLAGGPYEQYF
-	TRBD1	TRBV7-2	TRBJ2-5	TGTGCCAGCAGCTTTTCCGGCCAGGGGGCGTTGGAGACCCAGTACTTC	CASSFSGQGALETQYF
-	-	TRBV28	TRBJ2-1	TGTGCCAGCACCCTAGGGGTGACAGGCGGGATCCGGGAGCAGTTCTTC	CASTLGVTGGIREQFF
-	TRBD1	TRBV4-1	TRBJ1-5	TGCGCCAGCAGCCTGGGGACAGGCCTGGGGCCCCAGCATTTT	CASSLGTGLGPQHF
-	TRBD2	TRBV12-5	TRBJ2-3	TGTGCTAGTGGTTTGATAGCGGGAGGGACAGATACGCAGTATTTT	CASGLIAGGTDTQYF
-	TRBD1	TRBV15	TRBJ2-7	TGTGCCACCAGCCAGACAGGGACCTCTTTAGACGAGCAGTACTTC	CATSQTGTSLDEQYF
few	-	TRBV18	TRBJ2-7	TGTGCCAGCTCACCTCGAGACTATCGGACCGAGCAGTACTTC	CASSPRDYRTEQYF
-	-	TRBV28	TRBJ1-2	TGTGCCAGCAGTTTCGGGGGGGAGGAGTACACCTTC	CASSFGGEEYTF
-	TRBD1	TRBV25-1	TRBJ1-3	TGTGCCAGCAGTGAATATATGACGACAGGGGTTGGAAACACCATATATTTT	CASSEYMTTGVGNTIYF